This T cell receptor beta chain was recovered during a study of PD-L1 blockade in urothelial cancer. Study overall: The study started patients on atezolizumab in the mid-2010s, giving 1,200 mg intravenously every 3 weeks. Bladder-origin urothelial cancer in males described about 90% of the 29 patients. Each participant's history included 0 to 3 prior chemotherapy regimens. General study findings and limits: Below-median TCR clonality that was measured in pretreatment blood predicted better survival.

Sequencing was performed with immunoSEQ multiplex PCR; in TCRdb, only in-frame clones are kept and a portion is missing. In the table there are 100,000 to 150,000 clones, approximately 85% of which are singletons. This CDR3 comprises 10 residues. CDR1 and CDR2 (germline): DFQATT, SNEGSKA (reference sequence). As for this clone: The antigen is not known. The junction differs from germline at one of its ends, possibly a read error.

Indicated time point: peripheral blood 6 weeks after treatment start. Here the sequenced sample was PBMCs, taken around atezolizumab (anti-PD-L1) treatment. The sequence was obtained from a man aged 50-60 years with urothelial cancer. V and J are TRBV20-1 and TRBJ2-7; D might be TRBD2 (5 bases). The CDR3, as DNA: TGCAGTGCTAGAGGGGCTAGCTTCCACTTC. It codes for CSARGASFHF.